The 20 T cell receptor beta chains below all came from one sample that was sequenced in a study of graft-versus-host responses after intestinal transplantation. The repertoire was sequenced with immunoSEQ multiplex PCR; TCRdb's copy has only in-frame clones and lacks some. The sample consists of about 8,000 clones, approximately 74% of them appearing once. Intraepithelial and lamina propria lymphocytes were freed from processed graft tissue. Sequences were derived from ileum tissue, sampled 450 to 480 days after transplant. All receptors come from a human patient who received an intestinal transplant, so some T cells may come from the graft donor.

V is TRBV11-3 and J is TRBJ1-1; D remains unclear. From germline, CDR1 is SGHNT and CDR2 YENEEA. Trimming removed 5 bases at V and 7 bases at J, with 14 bases between. The CDR3 sequence is 13 residues long. CDR3: CASSAKVQGEAFF. The CDR3 DNA follows: TGTGCCAGCAGCGCGAAGGTCCAAGGTGAAGCTTTCTTT.

The V and J genes are TRBV15 and TRBJ2-1; 9 bases align to TRBD2. The germline CDR1 and CDR2 sequences are LNHNV and YYDKDF (reference sequence). There are 18 residues in the CDR3. J gave up 4 bases and V 3 bases, and 13 bases lay outside the gene matches. CDR3 protein: CATSRTRELAGLYNEQFF. The CDR3 DNA follows: TGTGCCACCAGCAGGACCCGGGAGCTAGCGGGGTTATACAATGAGCAGTTCTTC.

On this clone: Other DNA sequences in this sample translate to the same CDR3. The chain joins TRBV10-3 to TRBJ2-7; 7 bases match TRBD2. V shed 2 bases, J shed 4 bases, and the junction held 2 bases outside the gene matches. CDR1 ENHRY and CDR2 SYGVKD come from the germline V gene. The CDR3 is 13 residues long. The CDR3, as DNA: TGTGCCATCAGTGAGGGGCGGGGGTACGAGCAGTACGTC. It translates to CAISEGRGYEQYV.

V usage is TRBV6-5 and J usage is TRBJ2-2; D is unclear. The CDR3 contains 14 residues. Germline CDR1 MNHEY, CDR2 SVGAGI. V was cut by 2 bases and J by 6 bases, with 10 bases left in between. The DNA for the CDR3 is TGTGCCAGCAGTTACGAGACCCCATCCGGGGAGCTGTTTTTT. The encoded protein is CASSYETPSGELFF.

This sequence joins TRBV28 and TRBJ2-3; the match to TRBD2 covers 9 bases. The CDR3 is 16 amino acids. The germline V gene has CDR1 MDHEN and CDR2 SYDVKM. With 7 bases clipped from V and 3 bases from J, the junction kept 11 bases outside the gene matches. Here the CDR3 DNA reads TGTGCCAGCACCCTAGGGGGCGGGGGGGCAACAGATACGCAGTATTTT. Protein sequence: CASTLGGGGATDTQYF. Variable domain in full (rest from reference TRBV28 and TRBJ2-3): DVKVTQSSRYLVKRTGEKVFLECVQDMDHENMFWYRQDPGLGLRLIYFSYDVKMKEKGDIPEGYSVSREKKERFSLILESASTNQTSMYLCASTLGGGGATDTQYFGPGTRLTVL.

This clone has only a few counts. The chain recombines TRBV7-2 with TRBJ2-5, with D tentatively TRBD1 or TRBD2 (6 bases each). CDR3 size: 14 residues. Trimming left V 4 bases short and J 2 bases short, with 11 bases between. The germline V gene encodes CDR1 SGHTA and CDR2 FQGNSA. CDR3 in amino acids: CASSYGGPQETQYF. Written as DNA, the CDR3 is TGTGCCAGCAGCTACGGGGGCCCTCAAGAGACCCAGTACTTC.

V usage is TRBV4-1 and J usage is TRBJ1-1; D is unresolved. This CDR3 has 14 amino acids. The germline V gene encodes CDR1 MGHRA and CDR2 YSYEKL. The ends were cut back, 2 bases at V and 1 base at J, with 8 bases in the middle. CDR3 loop: CASSQPAWNTEAFF. The CDR3 region has the DNA TGCGCCAGCAGCCAACCGGCATGGAACACTGAAGCTTTCTTT.

The gene calls are TRBV6-1 and TRBJ2-5; the match to TRBD2 covers 12 bases. Germline V CDR1 and CDR2: MNHNS, SASEGT. The trim removed 2 bases at V and 3 bases at J, leaving 1 base unmatched. This CDR3 region has 15 residues. The CDR3 nucleotides are TGTGCCAGCAGTGAACTAGCGGGAGGGAAAGAGACCCAGTACTTC. Its translation is CASSELAGGKETQYF.

This clone was counted a few times. The chain uses TRBV15 and TRBJ2-2; 7 bases map to TRBD2. The germline V gene encodes CDR1 LNHNV and CDR2 YYDKDF (reference sequence). This CDR3 is built from 18 residues. V dropped 3 bases and J dropped 1; count of bases not matched to a gene: 11. CDR3 sequence (DNA): TGTGCCACCAGCAGGGCGGTTGGCGGGAGCGGGAACACCGGGGAGCTGTTTTTT. Its protein product is CATSRAVGGSGNTGELFF.

This rearrangement joins TRBV15 to TRBJ1-2; D remains unclear. Germline lookup yields CDR1 LNHNV and CDR2 YYDKDF (reference sequence). The V and J ends lost 3 bases and 11 bases respectively, with 22 bases between them. The CDR3 spans 15 residues. CDR3 nucleotides: TGTGCCACCAGCAGGGACTTAGGGCCCCTGGCTTTATACACCTTC. It specifies CATSRDLGPLALYTF. The variable domain in full, with the rest retrieved from reference TRBV15 and TRBJ1-2, is DAMVIQNPRYQVTQFGKPVTLSCSQTLNHNVMYWYQQKSSQAPKLLFHYYDKDFNNEADTPDNFQSRRPNTSFCFLDIRSPGLGDTAMYLCATSRDLGPLALYTFGSGTRLTVV.

The chain has TRBV15 and TRBJ1-6; TRBD1 might be the D (5 bases). The V end lost 3 bases, the J end lost 3 bases, and 9 bases lay between the germline ends. Germline CDR1 and CDR2: LNHNV and YYDKDF (reference sequence). This CDR3 comprises 15 residues. CDR3 coding DNA: TGTGCCACCAGCAGGGGACGGCTCTATAATTCACCCCTCCACTTT. It encodes CATSRGRLYNSPLHF.

By share, this clone counts as medium-sized. The rearrangement joins TRBV19 to TRBJ2-7; D is unresolved. CDR1 and CDR2 (germline): LNHDA, SQIVND (reference sequence). The CDR3 is 14 residues long. Trimming cost V 6 bases and J 0 bases, with 12 bases left between them. The CDR3 DNA reads as TGTGCCAGTAGCAAGGAACTGAGCTCCTACGAGCAGTACGTC. Its translation: CASSKELSSYEQYV.

V usage is TRBV10-2 and J usage is TRBJ2-5; TRBD2 is a possible D gene (6 bases). Germline V gene sequence: CDR1 WSHSY, CDR2 SAAADI. Trimming took 4 bases from V and 5 from J, leaving 8 bases between them. This CDR3 has 12 amino acids. The CDR3 nucleotides are TGCGCCAGCAGTGCGGGGGAGGAGACCCAGTACTTC. This gives the protein CASSAGEETQYF.

V gene TRBV19 combines with J gene TRBJ2-2, with D tentatively TRBD1 (6 bases). The V gene's germline CDR1 is LNHDA and CDR2 SQIVND (reference sequence). CDR3 size: 14 residues. Trimming removed 4 bases from V and 1 base from J, with 7 bases in between. The CDR3 here is CASSTGQNTGELFF. The DNA of the CDR3 is TGTGCCAGTAGTACGGGACAGAACACCGGGGAGCTGTTTTTT.

The table lists this clone with a few counts. The chain joins TRBV7-6 to TRBJ2-1, with 10 positions matching TRBD2. Trimming removed 4 bases from V and 5 bases from J; junction bases left unmatched: 2. The germline V gene encodes CDR1 SGHVS and CDR2 FNYEAQ. The CDR3 loop spans 14 amino acids. The CDR3 region has the DNA TGTGCCAGCAGCTCAGCGGGGGGGAACAATGAGCAGTTCTTC. Translated: CASSSAGGNNEQFF.

This chain uses TRBV2 with TRBJ1-1, with 8 nucleotides matching TRBD1. The junction had 6 bases not matched to a gene; V was cut back by 7 bases and J by 5 bases. The length of the CDR3 is 13 residues. The germline gives CDR1 SNHLY, CDR2 FYNNEI. The CDR3 DNA is TGTGCCAGCAAGTTGGACAGGGAGACTGAAGCTTTCTTT. Residues: CASKLDRETEAFF. The full variable domain, its missing parts supplied by reference TRBV2 and TRBJ1-1, is EPEVTQTPSHQVTQMGQEVILRCVPISNHLYFYWYRQILGQKVEFLVSFYNNEISEKSEIFDDQFSVERPDGSNFTLKIRSTKLEDSAMYFCASKLDRETEAFFGQGTRLTVV.

The gene calls are TRBV2 and TRBJ2-5; D not certain. From germline, CDR1 is SNHLY and CDR2 FYNNEI. V was clipped by 2 bases and J by 5 bases, with 12 bases between them. The CDR3 spans 14 residues. CDR3 residues: CASSESTREETQYF. The DNA of the CDR3 is TGTGCCAGCAGTGAATCAACCCGCGAGGAGACCCAGTACTTC.

This clone was seen a single time. The CDR3 region is CASSLADNTDTQYF. The CDR3 nucleotides read TGTGCCAGCAGCTTAGCGGATAACACAGATACGCAGTATTTT. This sequence joins TRBV7-2 and TRBJ2-3; unclear D gene. CDR3 length: 14 amino acids. CDR1 and CDR2 from the germline V gene are SGHTA and FQGNSA. V gave up 0 bases and J gave up 2 bases, with 6 bases separating them.

The chain recombines TRBV29-1 with TRBJ2-5; D unclear. The CDR3 is 16 amino acids. The germline gives CDR1 SQVTM, CDR2 ANQGSEA. The V end was cut by 4 bases, the J end by 1 base, with 19 bases between. The CDR3 DNA reads TGCAGCGTTGCTAACATAAGGTTTCGGGCCCAAGAGACCCAGTACTTC. This sequence encodes CSVANIRFRAQETQYF.

J is TRBJ1-3 and V is TRBV30, with 11 bases identical to TRBD1. Germline-derived CDR1 and CDR2 are GTSNPN and SVGIG (reference sequence). Trimming at V came to 7 bases and at J to 7 bases, leaving 12 bases not matched to a gene. This CDR3 is built from 15 residues. The chain's CDR3 is CASLWDWTGGNTIYF. Here the CDR3 DNA reads TGTGCCTCACTGTGGGACTGGACAGGGGGCAACACCATATATTTT. The variable domain in full, completed from reference TRBV30 and TRBJ1-3, reads SQTIHQWPATLVQPVGSPLSLECTVEGTSNPNLYWYRQAAGRGLQLLFYSVGIGQISSEVPQNLSASRPQDRQFILSSKKLLLSDSGFYLCASLWDWTGGNTIYFGEGSWLTVV.